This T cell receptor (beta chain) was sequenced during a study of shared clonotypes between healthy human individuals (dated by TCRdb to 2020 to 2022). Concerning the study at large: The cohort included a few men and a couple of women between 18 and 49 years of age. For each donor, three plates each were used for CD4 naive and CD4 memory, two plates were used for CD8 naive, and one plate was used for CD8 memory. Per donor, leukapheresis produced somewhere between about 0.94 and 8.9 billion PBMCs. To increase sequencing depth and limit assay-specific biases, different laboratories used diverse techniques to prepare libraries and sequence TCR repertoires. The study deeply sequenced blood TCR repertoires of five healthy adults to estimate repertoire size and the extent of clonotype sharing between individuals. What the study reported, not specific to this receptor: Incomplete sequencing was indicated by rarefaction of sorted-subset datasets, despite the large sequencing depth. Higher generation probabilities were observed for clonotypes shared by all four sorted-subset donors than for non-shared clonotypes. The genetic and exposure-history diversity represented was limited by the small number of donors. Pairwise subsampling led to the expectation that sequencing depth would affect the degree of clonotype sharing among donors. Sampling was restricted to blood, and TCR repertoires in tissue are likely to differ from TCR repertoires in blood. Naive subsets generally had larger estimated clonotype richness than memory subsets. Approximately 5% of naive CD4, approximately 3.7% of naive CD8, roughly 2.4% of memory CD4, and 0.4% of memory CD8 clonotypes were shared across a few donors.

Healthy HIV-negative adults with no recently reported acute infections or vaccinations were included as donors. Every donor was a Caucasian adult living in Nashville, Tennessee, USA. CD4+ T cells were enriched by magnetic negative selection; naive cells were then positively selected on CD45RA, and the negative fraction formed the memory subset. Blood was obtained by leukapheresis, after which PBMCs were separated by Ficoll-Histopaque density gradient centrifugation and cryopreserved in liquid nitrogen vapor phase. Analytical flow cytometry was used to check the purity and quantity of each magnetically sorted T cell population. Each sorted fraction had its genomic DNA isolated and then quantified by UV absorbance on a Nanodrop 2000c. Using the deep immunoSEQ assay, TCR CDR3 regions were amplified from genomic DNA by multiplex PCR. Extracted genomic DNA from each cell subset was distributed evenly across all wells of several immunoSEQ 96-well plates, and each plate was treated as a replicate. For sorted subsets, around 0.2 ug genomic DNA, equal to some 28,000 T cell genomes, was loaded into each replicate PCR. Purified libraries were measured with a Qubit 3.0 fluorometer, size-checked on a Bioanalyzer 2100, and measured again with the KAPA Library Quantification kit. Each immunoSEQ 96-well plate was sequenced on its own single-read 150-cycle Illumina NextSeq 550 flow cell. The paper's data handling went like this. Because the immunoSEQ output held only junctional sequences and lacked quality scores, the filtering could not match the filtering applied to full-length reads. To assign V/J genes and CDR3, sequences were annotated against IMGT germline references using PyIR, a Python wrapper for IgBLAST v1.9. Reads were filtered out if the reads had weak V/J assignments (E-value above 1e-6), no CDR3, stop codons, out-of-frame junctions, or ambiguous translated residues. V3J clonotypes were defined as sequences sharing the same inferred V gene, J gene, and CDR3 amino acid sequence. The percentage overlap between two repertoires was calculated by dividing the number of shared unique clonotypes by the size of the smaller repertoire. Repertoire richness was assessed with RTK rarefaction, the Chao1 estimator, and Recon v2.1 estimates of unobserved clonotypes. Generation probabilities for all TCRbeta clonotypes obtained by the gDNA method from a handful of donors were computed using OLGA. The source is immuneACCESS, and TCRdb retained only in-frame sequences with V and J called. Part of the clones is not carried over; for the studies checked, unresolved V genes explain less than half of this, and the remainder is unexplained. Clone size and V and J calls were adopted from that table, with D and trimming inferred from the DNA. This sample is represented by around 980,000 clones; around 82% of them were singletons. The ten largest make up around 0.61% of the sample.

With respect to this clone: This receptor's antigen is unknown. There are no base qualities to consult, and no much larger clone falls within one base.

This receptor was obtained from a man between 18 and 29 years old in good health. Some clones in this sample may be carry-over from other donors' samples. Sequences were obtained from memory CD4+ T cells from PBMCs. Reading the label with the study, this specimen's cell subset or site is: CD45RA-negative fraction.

The nucleotide sequence reads as follows: TGTGCCAGCACAACGGGACTAGCGGAGCAGTTCTTC. The encoded protein is CASTTGLAEQFF. The chain employs TRBV28 and TRBJ2-1, and 10 junction bases match TRBD2. V is cut back by 7 bases and J by 10 bases, with 4 bases in the junction unmatched. The germline V gene encodes CDR1 MDHEN and CDR2 SYDVKM. Taken from cysteine to phenylalanine, the CDR3 has 12 residues. Only CDR3 DNA is held: 36 bases, read in frame from base 1.